One and the same sample provided the 14 T cell receptor beta chains below, sequenced in a study of OX40 agonist ivuxolimab in advanced cancers. Generated by immunoSEQ multiplex PCR, the TCRdb table keeps only in-frame clones and is missing some. The sample contains around 95,000 clones, around 91% of which appear only once. The source material was CD4+ or CD8+ T cells sorted from blood, sampled in a trial of the OX40 agonist ivuxolimab. The receptor source for this set is an adult with an advanced solid tumor such as melanoma, head and neck, liver or kidney cancer.

The J gene is TRBJ1-2, the V gene TRBV7-9; 9 bases line up with TRBD1. Per the germline V gene, CDR1 is SEHNR and CDR2 is FQNEAQ (reference sequence). The CDR3 extends over 16 amino acids. The J segment lost 2 bases and the V segment lost 6 bases, leaving 10 bases of the junction unmatched. Here the CDR3 DNA reads TGTGCCAGCAGTTCCGGGACAGGGCTTTCAAACTATGGCTACACCTTC. Its protein product is CASSSGTGLSNYGYTF.

This chain links TRBV19 with TRBJ1-4; 9 bases map to TRBD1. V lost 6 bases, J lost 8 bases, and 4 bases stayed unmatched. The germline gives CDR1 LNHDA, CDR2 SQIVND (reference sequence). The CDR3 runs to 13 residues. CDR3: CASRRTGVEKLFF. In nucleotides, the CDR3 is TGTGCCAGTAGGCGGACAGGGGTGGAAAAACTGTTTTTT.

This rearrangement joins TRBV2 to TRBJ2-1; 8 bases map to TRBD2. CDR3 length: 15 residues. V was pared by 2 bases and J by 4 bases, with 4 bases of the junction left unmatched. From germline, CDR1 is SNHLY and CDR2 FYNNEI. For the CDR3, the DNA is TGTGCCAGCAGTGAACGGGCTAGCGGGTACAATGAGCAGTTCTTC. As protein: CASSERASGYNEQFF.

J is TRBJ2-7 and V is TRBV6-1; 8 bases agree with TRBD1. The germline V gene has CDR1 MNHNS and CDR2 SASEGT. This CDR3 has 15 amino acids. The V gene end was trimmed by 7 bases and the J gene end by 2 bases; junction bases not matched to a gene: 10. DNA of the CDR3: TGTGCCAGCAACCCTGTGGGGACAGGCCCCTACGAGCAGTACTTC. Its translation is CASNPVGTGPYEQYF.

The chain recombines TRBV28 with TRBJ1-1; no clear D gene. CDR1 is MDHEN and CDR2 is SYDVKM in the germline V gene. CDR3 length equals 13 residues. Trimming removed 8 bases at V and 1 base at J, with 11 bases between. This CDR3 is CASADYRNTEAFF. The CDR3 DNA reads as TGTGCCAGCGCGGACTATAGGAACACTGAAGCTTTCTTT.

The chain couples TRBV18 to TRBJ2-5; D is possibly TRBD2 (6 bases). Per germline, CDR1 KGHSH and CDR2 LQKENI. Trimming took 2 bases from V and 5 from J, leaving 15 bases between them. This CDR3 is 15 amino acids long. The CDR3 sequence: CASSPNRAAGETQYF. The CDR3 DNA reads TGTGCCAGCTCACCAAACCGAGCGGCGGGGGAGACCCAGTACTTC.

CDR3 coding DNA: TGTGCCACCTCATACTCTGGGGCCAACGTCCTGACTTTC. Amino acids: CATSYSGANVLTF. J is TRBJ2-6 and V is TRBV5-6; no reliable D call. Germline V lookup: CDR1 SGHDT, CDR2 YYEEEE. There are 13 residues in the CDR3. The V end was cut by 9 bases, the J end by 0 bases, with 7 bases between.

The rearrangement uses TRBV5-1 and TRBJ1-3; D possibly corresponds to TRBD1 (5 bases). Trimming removed 0 bases at V and 0 bases at J, with 10 bases between. The germline V gene encodes CDR1 SGHRS and CDR2 YFSETQ. The CDR3 consists of 16 residues. The CDR3 sequence is CASSLDGQLSGNTIYF. The CDR3 bases are TGCGCCAGCAGCTTGGATGGACAACTCTCTGGAAACACCATATATTTT.

This clone was recorded only once. The chain joins TRBV7-8 to TRBJ2-1; no definite D call. V lost 11 bases to trimming and J lost 9 bases, with 11 bases between them. The CDR3 is made up of 10 amino acids. Germline CDR1 reads SGHVS; CDR2 reads FQNEAQ. The CDR3 coding sequence is TGTGCCCTCGGTTTGTCTGAGCAGTTCTTC. Translation: CALGLSEQFF.

V and J are TRBV5-6 and TRBJ2-3, with TRBD2 matching 11 bases. Trimming cost V 4 bases and J 4 bases; bases outside gene matches: 2. The CDR3 totals 14 residues. Germline V CDR1 and CDR2: SGHDT, YYEEEE. Here the CDR3 DNA reads TGTGCCAGCAGCCCTAGCGGGAGGCCAGATACGCAGTATTTT. It encodes CASSPSGRPDTQYF.

The chain links TRBV7-9 to TRBJ1-4; no clear D. Germline V gives CDR1 SEHNR, CDR2 FQNEAQ (reference sequence). The CDR3 is 13 residues long. The V gene lost 5 bases and the J gene lost 8 bases, with 12 bases spanning the gap. CDR3 region: CASSPIYREKLFF. Here the CDR3 DNA reads TGTGCCAGCAGCCCGATTTATCGCGAAAAACTGTTTTTT.

This chain joins TRBV15 and TRBJ1-3; D gene ambiguous. This CDR3 spans 15 amino acids. V lost 1 base and J lost 0, with 7 bases in between. Germline loops: CDR1 LNHNV, CDR2 YYDKDF (reference sequence). The CDR3, as DNA: TGTGCCACCAGCAGAGTAGGGAACTCTGGAAACACCATATATTTT. The encoded protein is CATSRVGNSGNTIYF.

The chain recombines TRBV5-4 with TRBJ2-1, with a weak D call TRBD2 (5 bases). Between the trimmed V and J ends, which lost 4 bases and 8 bases, there was a span of 22 bases. The CDR3 covers 16 residues. Germline CDR1 is SGHNT and CDR2 is YYREEE (reference sequence). The chain's CDR3 is CASSKRGLLGLDEQFF. The CDR3 DNA sequence: TGTGCCAGCAGCAAAAGAGGGCTTCTAGGTCTCGATGAGCAGTTCTTC.

The chain uses TRBV7-8 and TRBJ1-1; D gene ambiguous. CDR1 SGHVS and CDR2 FQNEAQ come from the germline V gene. The CDR3 contains 14 residues. Trimming cost V 2 bases and J 13 bases, with 20 bases left between them. The CDR3 loop is CASSLPQCTTCFFF. The CDR3 nucleotides read TGTGCCAGCAGCTTACCCCAGTGCACTACTTGTTTTTTCTTT.